This T cell receptor (beta chain) was profiled in a study of blood T cell repertoires in COVID-19. The wider study: Sources were T cells, B-cell-depleted T cells, or PBMCs; the material itself was cDNA or gDNA.

Participants, about 18 to 100 years old, spanned more than 20 US areas. V was clipped by 0 bases and J by 2 bases, with 8 bases between them. CDR1 SEHNR and CDR2 FQNEAQ come from the germline V gene (reference sequence). The CDR3 has 15 amino acids. TCRdb keeps only in-frame clones here, not all; method: immunoSEQ multiplex PCR. The sample holds roughly 130,000 clones, 65% to 90% seen once. The sample consisted of PBMCs or T cells enriched from blood (not recorded which). This chain connects TRBV7-9 to TRBJ1-5; D gene uncertain. This clonotype originated in a woman aged 45-59 years who had recovered from COVID-19. CDR3 nucleotides: TGTGCCAGCAGCTTAGCCCGGGGTGGCAATCAGCCCCAGCATTTT. This codes for CASSLARGGNQPQHF.